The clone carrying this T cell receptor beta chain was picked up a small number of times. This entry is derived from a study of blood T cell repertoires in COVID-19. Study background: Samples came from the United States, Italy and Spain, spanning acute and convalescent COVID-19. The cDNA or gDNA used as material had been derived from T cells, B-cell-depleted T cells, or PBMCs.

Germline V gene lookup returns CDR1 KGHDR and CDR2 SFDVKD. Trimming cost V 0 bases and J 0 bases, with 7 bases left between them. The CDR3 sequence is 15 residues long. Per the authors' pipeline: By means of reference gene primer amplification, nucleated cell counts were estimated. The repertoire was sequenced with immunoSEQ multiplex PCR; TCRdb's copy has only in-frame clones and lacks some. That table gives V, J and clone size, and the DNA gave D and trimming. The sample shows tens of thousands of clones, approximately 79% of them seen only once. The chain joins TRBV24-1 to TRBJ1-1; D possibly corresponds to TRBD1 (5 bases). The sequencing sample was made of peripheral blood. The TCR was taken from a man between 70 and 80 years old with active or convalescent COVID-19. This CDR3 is CATSDLPQVNTEAFF. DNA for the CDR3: TGTGCCACCAGTGATTTGCCACAGGTGAACACTGAAGCTTTCTTT.